This T cell receptor (beta chain) comes out of a study of cytomegalovirus exposure and HLA in healthy donors. Study-wide results and limits: It was in a later analysis that TCR association rates were seen to vary by HLA locus, highest for DRB1 and lowest for HLA-C.

This clone was recorded a few times. Its specificity is unknown. This CDR3 has 15 residues. The V gene end was trimmed by 8 bases and the J gene end by 9 bases; junction bases not matched to a gene: 10. Germline values: CDR1 MNHNS, CDR2 SASEGT. PCR involved 60 Vbeta and 13 Jbeta primers. TCRdb's copy holds only in-frame clones and misses some; the assay was immunoSEQ multiplex PCR. The profile shows about 78,000 clones, roughly 80% of them singletons. Nominally healthy donors provided the samples, though records likely missed some immune exposures. The receptor comes from a woman in her 50s in good health and CMV-seronegative. The rearrangement uses TRBV6-1 and TRBJ2-3, with 14 bases that match TRBD2. The specimen sequenced was PBMCs. Written as DNA, the CDR3 is TGTGCCAGCCAAACAGGGACTAGCGGGGGAGAGACGCAGTATTTT. Translation gives CASQTGTSGGETQYF.